This T cell receptor beta chain is from a study of blood T cell repertoires in COVID-19. The CDR3 is 15 amino acids. The V and J ends lost 0 bases and 5 bases respectively, with 13 bases between them. Germline-derived CDR1 and CDR2 are LGHNA and YNFKEQ. Libraries were prepared by immunoSEQ multiplex PCR; TCRdb keeps only in-frame clonotypes and omits some of them. This table holds about 150,000 clones, approximately 92% found once. The rearrangement joins TRBV4-2 to TRBJ1-1, with D possibly TRBD1 on 6 matching bases. This sequence originates from a woman in her thirties or forties with acute or convalescent COVID-19. Sequenced material: peripheral blood. The CDR3 loop is CASSQDIRGSTEAFF. The DNA for the CDR3 is TGTGCCAGCAGCCAAGATATTAGGGGGTCGACTGAAGCTTTCTTT.